The subject of this entry is one T cell receptor (beta chain). Its antigen is undetermined. The same CDR3 can be traced to other DNA sequences in this sample. PCR primers comprised 60 Vbeta and 13 Jbeta primers. Method: immunoSEQ multiplex PCR; TCRdb's copy keeps in-frame clones and lacks some. The profile shows 120,000 to 150,000 clones, approximately 80% of them singletons. The data were taken from a study of cytomegalovirus exposure and HLA in healthy donors. Regarding the study as a whole: TCR beta sequences reportedly predicted most subjects' HLA-A and HLA-B alleles accurately.

The germline V gene encodes CDR1 SEHNR and CDR2 FQNEAQ (reference sequence). The CDR3 is 14 residues long. V gave up 4 bases and J gave up 4 bases; unmatched junction bases: 3. The V gene is TRBV7-9, the J gene TRBJ1-5, with 8 positions matching TRBD1. This clonotype was sampled from a man younger than 40 in good health and CMV-seropositive. Sequenced material: PBMCs. The CDR3 DNA reads TGTGCCAGCAGCTCCGGACAGGGAAATCAGCCCCAGCATTTT. Translation gives CASSSGQGNQPQHF.